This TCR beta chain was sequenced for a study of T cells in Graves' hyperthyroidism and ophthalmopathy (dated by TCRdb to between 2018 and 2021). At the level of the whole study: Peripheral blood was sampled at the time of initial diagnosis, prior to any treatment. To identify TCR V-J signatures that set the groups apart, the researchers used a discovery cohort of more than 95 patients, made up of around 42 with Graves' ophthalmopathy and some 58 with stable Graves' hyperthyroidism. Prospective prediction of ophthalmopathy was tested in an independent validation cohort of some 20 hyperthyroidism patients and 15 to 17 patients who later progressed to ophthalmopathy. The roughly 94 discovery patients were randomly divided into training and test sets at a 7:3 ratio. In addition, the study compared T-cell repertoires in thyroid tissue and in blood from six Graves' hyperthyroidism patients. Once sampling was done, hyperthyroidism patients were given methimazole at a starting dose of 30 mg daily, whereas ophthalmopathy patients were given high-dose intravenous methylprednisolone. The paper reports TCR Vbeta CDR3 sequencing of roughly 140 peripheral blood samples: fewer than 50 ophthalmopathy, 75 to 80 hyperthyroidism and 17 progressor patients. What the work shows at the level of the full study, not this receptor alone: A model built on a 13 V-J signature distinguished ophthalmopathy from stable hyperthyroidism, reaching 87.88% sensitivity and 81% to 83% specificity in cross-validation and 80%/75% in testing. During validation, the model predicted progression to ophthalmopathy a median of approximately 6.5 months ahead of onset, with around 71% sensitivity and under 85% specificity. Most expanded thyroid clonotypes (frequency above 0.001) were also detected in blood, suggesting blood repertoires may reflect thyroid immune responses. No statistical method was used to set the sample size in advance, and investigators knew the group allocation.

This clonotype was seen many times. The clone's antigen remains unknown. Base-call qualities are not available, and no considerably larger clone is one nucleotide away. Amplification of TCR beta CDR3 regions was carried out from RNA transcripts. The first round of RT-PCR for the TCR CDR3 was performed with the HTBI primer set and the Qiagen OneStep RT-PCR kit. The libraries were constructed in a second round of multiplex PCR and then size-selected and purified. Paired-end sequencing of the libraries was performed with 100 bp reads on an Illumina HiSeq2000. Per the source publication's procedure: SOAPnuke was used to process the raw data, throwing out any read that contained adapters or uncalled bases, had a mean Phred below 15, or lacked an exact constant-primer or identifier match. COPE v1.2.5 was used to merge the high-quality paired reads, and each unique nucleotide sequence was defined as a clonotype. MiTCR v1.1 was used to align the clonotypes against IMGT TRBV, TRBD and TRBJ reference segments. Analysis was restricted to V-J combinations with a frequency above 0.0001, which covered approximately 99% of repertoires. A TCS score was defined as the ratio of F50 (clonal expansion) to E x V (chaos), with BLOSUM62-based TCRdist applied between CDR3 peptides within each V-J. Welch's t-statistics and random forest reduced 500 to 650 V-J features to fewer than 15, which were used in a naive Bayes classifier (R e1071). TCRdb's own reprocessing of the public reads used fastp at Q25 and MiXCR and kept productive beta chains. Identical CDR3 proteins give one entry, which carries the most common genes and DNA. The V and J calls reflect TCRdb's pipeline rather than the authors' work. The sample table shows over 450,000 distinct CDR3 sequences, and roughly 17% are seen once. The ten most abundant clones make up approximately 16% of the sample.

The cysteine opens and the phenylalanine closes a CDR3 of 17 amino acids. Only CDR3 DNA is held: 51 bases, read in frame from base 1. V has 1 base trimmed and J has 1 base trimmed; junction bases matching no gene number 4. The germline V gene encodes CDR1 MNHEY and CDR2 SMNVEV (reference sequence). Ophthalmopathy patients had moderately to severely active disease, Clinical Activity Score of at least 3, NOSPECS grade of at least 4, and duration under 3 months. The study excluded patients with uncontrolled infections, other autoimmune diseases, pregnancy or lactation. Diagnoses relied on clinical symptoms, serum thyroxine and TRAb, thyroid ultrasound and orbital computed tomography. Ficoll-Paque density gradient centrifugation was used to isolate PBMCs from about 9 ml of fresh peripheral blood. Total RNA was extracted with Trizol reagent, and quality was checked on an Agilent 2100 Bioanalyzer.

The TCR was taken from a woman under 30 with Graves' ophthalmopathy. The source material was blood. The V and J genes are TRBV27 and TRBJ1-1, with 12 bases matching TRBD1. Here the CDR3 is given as CASSLWGTGGENTEAFF. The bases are TGTGCCAGCAGTTTATGGGGGACAGGGGGCGAGAACACTGAAGCTTTCTTT.